This T cell receptor beta chain was obtained from a study of T-cell reconstitution after alpha-beta-depleted transplantation in children. V lost 4 bases, J lost 0 bases, and 7 bases stayed unmatched. The CDR3 totals 15 residues. Per the germline V gene, CDR1 is SQVTM and CDR2 is ANQGSEA. It was with unique molecular identifiers that the TCRbeta library was prepared. TCRdb re-called the PCR reads through MiXCR, storing one row per CDR3 protein. The table shows some 350,000 distinct CDR3 sequences, with around 10% occurring only once. This clonotype was found many times. This TCR was recovered from a human donor who donated a stem cell graft to a child with acute lymphoblastic leukemia. The source was PBMCs from the stem cell graft donor, collected from the stem cell graft. The chain couples TRBV29-1 to TRBJ2-7; 9 bases are a match to TRBD1. The DNA of the CDR3 is TGCAGCGTTGGTCTGAGGGACAGGGCCTCCTACGAGCAGTACTTC. Protein product: CSVGLRDRASYEQYF.